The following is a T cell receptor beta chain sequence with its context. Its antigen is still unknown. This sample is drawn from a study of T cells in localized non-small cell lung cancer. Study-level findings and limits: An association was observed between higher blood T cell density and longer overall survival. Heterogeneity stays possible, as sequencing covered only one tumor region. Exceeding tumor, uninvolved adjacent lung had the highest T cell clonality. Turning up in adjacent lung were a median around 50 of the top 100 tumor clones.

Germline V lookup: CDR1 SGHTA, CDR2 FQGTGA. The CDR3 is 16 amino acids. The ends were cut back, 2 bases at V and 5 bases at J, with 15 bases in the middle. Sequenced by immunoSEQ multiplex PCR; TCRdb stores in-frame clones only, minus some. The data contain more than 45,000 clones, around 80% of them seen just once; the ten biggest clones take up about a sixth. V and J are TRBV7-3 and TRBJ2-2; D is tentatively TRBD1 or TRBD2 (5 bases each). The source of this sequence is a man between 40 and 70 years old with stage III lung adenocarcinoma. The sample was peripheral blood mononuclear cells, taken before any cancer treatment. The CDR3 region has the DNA TGTGCCAGCAGCTTAGGGGGACCGTGGGAGACCGGGGAGCTGTTTTTT. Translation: CASSLGGPWETGELFF.